The TCR beta chain under discussion was sequenced for a study of post-analysis software for immune sequencing data. TCR beta cDNA libraries had unique molecular identifiers. T cells numbering roughly 0.9 to 11 million gave rise to 500,000 to 600,000 cDNA molecules. TCRdb re-called the PCR reads through MiXCR, storing one row per CDR3 protein. The table includes some 800,000 distinct CDR3 sequences, 35% to 55% detected once. There are 15 residues in the CDR3. Germline lookup yields CDR1 SGDLS and CDR2 YYNGEE. Regarding the study as a whole: Analysis by F measure revealed that same-batch samples clustered strongly together. Controls showed lower frequencies than patients for roughly 5 TRBV segments, and TRBV5-6, TRBV5-1 and TRBV20-1 were among these.

This clonotype was detected only once. The antigen remains unidentified. The chain has TRBV9 and TRBJ2-5; D is perhaps TRBD2 (6 bases). The J call may be faulty, since TRBJ2-7 better matches the DNA end. The sequence came from a girl aged 10-17 years with multiple sclerosis. Input material: blood. The CDR3 is CASSVGGVNSYEQYF. The CDR3 DNA sequence: TGTGCCAGCAGCGTAGGGGGGGTCAACTCCTACGAGCAGTACTTC.